The table lists the clone carrying this T cell receptor (beta chain) with a few counts. What it recognizes is unknown. This entry belongs to a study of T cell repertoires in cytomegalovirus infection. Study-wide background: CMV infection together with matching HLA type was indicated by public TCR beta signatures. Study-wide results and caveats: Pooled public TCR beta family frequency picked out CMV carriers with the relevant HLA.

V was cut by 5 bases and J by 2 bases, with 15 bases left in between. In germline, CDR1 is SGHVS, CDR2 FQNEAQ. The CDR3 is made up of 16 amino acids. TCRdb ran MiXCR on the reads and lists one entry per CDR3 protein. This table holds 50,000 to 55,000 distinct CDR3 sequences, more than 15% found once. Sample: CD8+ T cells from cultured PBMCs, taken from culture after CMV antigen stimulation. The rearrangement joins TRBV7-8 to TRBJ1-4; D remains ambiguous. This sequence originates from a human donor in good health (CMV status not recorded). Some clones in this sample may be carry-over from other donors' samples. The chain's CDR3 is CASSTGPVITNEKLFF. The CDR3 DNA reads TGTGCCAGCAGCACCGGTCCCGTGATTACTAATGAAAAACTGTTTTTT.